These 7 T cell receptor beta chains were all obtained from the same sample, sequenced in a study of human T cells and chemical hapten exposure. Documented time point: patch test 3, about 24 weeks after DPC sensitization. Stated treatment: therapeutic diphenylcyclopropenone sensitization with weekly scalp DPC. MiXCR, run by TCRdb on the RACE reads, gives a single entry per CDR3 protein. The table shows 150,000 to 200,000 distinct CDR3 sequences, with around a quarter occurring only once. The input for sequencing was whole blood, taken in connection with sensitization to the hapten diphenylcyclopropenone (DPC). Source of these receptors: a woman aged 40 to 50 with alopecia areata. Some clones in this sample may be carry-over from other donors' samples.

The chain links TRBV20-1 to TRBJ2-3; D remains unclear. The CDR3 is 16 amino acids. Germline V CDR1 and CDR2: DFQATT, SNEGSKA (reference sequence). Here the CDR3 reads CSSGPGMQTSTDTQYF. The DNA of the CDR3 is TGCAGCTCCGGGCCAGGAATGCAAACTAGCACAGATACGCAGTATTTT.

V gene TRBV29-1 combines with J gene TRBJ2-3; tentative D call: TRBD2 (6 bases). Trimming took off 2 bases at V and 4 bases at J, with 16 bases between the two ends. The germline V gene has CDR1 SQVTM and CDR2 ANQGSEA. The CDR3 is 15 amino acids. CDR3 bases: TGCAGCGTTGAATCGAGACGGGAGTCCCCAGATACGCAGTATTTT. This codes for CSVESRRESPDTQYF.

In its sample, this clonotype was seen many times. V gene TRBV20-1 combines with J gene TRBJ2-3; no definite D call. Trimming took off 3 bases at V and 0 bases at J, with 10 bases between the two ends. In germline, CDR1 is DFQATT, CDR2 SNEGSKA (reference sequence). This CDR3 is built from 14 residues. DNA for the CDR3: TGCAGTGCTAGGGTTTCCGCTAGCACAGATACGCAGTATTTT. Amino acids: CSARVSASTDTQYF.

V and J are TRBV7-9 and TRBJ2-7; 7 bases align to TRBD2. V dropped 3 bases and J dropped 6; count of bases not matched to a gene: 8. The CDR3 consists of 14 residues. CDR1 and CDR2 from the germline V gene are SEHNR and FQNEAQ (reference sequence). As DNA, the CDR3 is TGTGCCAGCAGCTTCGGACTAGTCCTTGGCGAGCAGTACTTC. Translating gives CASSFGLVLGEQYF.

The CDR3 DNA follows: TGCAGTGCTTCCCGATCCTATGGCTACACCTTC. It specifies CSASRSYGYTF. The V and J genes are TRBV20-1 and TRBJ1-2; the D is unclear. CDR3 size: 11 residues. Deletions cut 5 bases from V and 4 bases from J, with 8 bases between. From germline, CDR1 is DFQATT and CDR2 SNEGSKA (reference sequence).

The chain is built from TRBV7-2 and TRBJ2-7; 8 bases are a match to TRBD1. In germline, CDR1 is SGHTA, CDR2 FQGNSA. J gave up 1 base and V 5 bases, and 7 bases lay outside the gene matches. The CDR3 consists of 15 residues. Here the CDR3 reads CASSPGGVVSYEQYF. The CDR3 DNA follows: TGTGCCAGCAGCCCAGGGGGCGTTGTGTCCTACGAGCAGTACTTC.

Ten or more counts support this clonotype. The chain has TRBV7-8 and TRBJ1-4; the D is unclear. V lost 1 base and J 3 bases, leaving 15 bases between the germline ends. Germline-derived CDR1 and CDR2 are SGHVS and FQNEAQ. There are 17 residues in the CDR3. The CDR3 nucleotides are TGTGCCAGCAGCTTAGAGGGTGGAAAGGGCCCTAATGAAAAACTGTTTTTT. It encodes CASSLEGGKGPNEKLFF.